This T cell receptor (beta chain) was identified in a study of cytomegalovirus exposure and HLA in healthy donors. The table lists this clone with a few counts. This CDR3 has 17 amino acids. V lost 5 bases, J lost 0 bases, and 18 bases lay in between. Germline CDR1 is SGHNT and CDR2 is YENEEA. 60 Vbeta and 13 Jbeta primers were used in PCR. Clones were read by immunoSEQ multiplex PCR, and TCRdb kept only the in-frame ones, dropping some. Of around 130,000 clones listed, 66% were seen once; the top ten hold approximately 6.5%. V and J are TRBV11-3 and TRBJ2-3; a possible D gene is TRBD2 (5 bases). Sequencing was done on a sample of PBMCs. The origin of this receptor is a woman in her sixties in good health and CMV-seronegative. CDR3 residues: CASSEDRRASSTDTQYF. The CDR3 DNA is TGTGCCAGCAGCGAGGACCGGCGGGCGTCTAGCACAGATACGCAGTATTTT.